A selection of T cell receptor beta chains follows, all from one sample in a study of shared clonotypes between healthy human individuals. This table comes from immunoSEQ multiplex PCR, and its TCRdb copy is limited to in-frame clones, with some not included. The data contain about 2 million clones, approximately 95% of them singletons. Sequencing used naive CD8+ T cells sorted from blood. The receptors come from a man aged 18 to 35 in good health. Both conserved end residues are part of each CDR3.

CDR3aa,len,v_gene,j_gene
CASSFLDRGPYGYTF,15,TRBV7-9,TRBJ1-2
CASSQDPAGGHNEQFF,16,TRBV4-1,TRBJ2-1
CASSQTRLTYEQYF,14,TRBV4-2,TRBJ2-7
CASSSPGTSASNEQFF,16,TRBV7-9,TRBJ2-1
CASSLGPNQPQHF,13,TRBV7-6,TRBJ1-5
CASSLNGQGGQPQHF,15,TRBV5-1,TRBJ1-5
CASSLGMSSYEQYF,14,TRBV7-8,TRBJ2-7
CASSYSAGSLHTF,13,TRBV6-5,TRBJ1-2
CASRDGNIRYGYTF,14,TRBV15,TRBJ1-2
CASSEMESSYNEQFF,15,TRBV2,TRBJ2-1
CASSQVQGGTYEQYF,15,TRBV4-1,TRBJ2-7
CASSFSLGVQETQYF,15,TRBV28,TRBJ2-5
CASSYVTGADTQYF,14,TRBV6-5,TRBJ2-3
CAISESISGATGELFF,16,TRBV10-3,TRBJ2-2
CASSEFEGAGTEAFF,15,TRBV6-1,TRBJ1-1
CASSATPEAFF,11,TRBV2,TRBJ1-1
CASSAWNTEAFF,12,TRBV9,TRBJ1-1
CASSSTGDGYTF,12,TRBV6-1,TRBJ1-2